The 30 T cell receptor beta chains below all came from one sample that was sequenced in a study of blood T cell repertoires in COVID-19. Clones were read by immunoSEQ multiplex PCR, and TCRdb kept only the in-frame ones, dropping some. The sample records 300,000 or so clones, 85% to 90% being singletons. Sequencing was done on a sample of peripheral blood. The receptors were sampled from a woman aged 40 to 55 who had recovered from COVID-19.

This clone was seen just once. The chain links TRBV14 to TRBJ2-5; D may be TRBD2 (5 bases). Germline values: CDR1 SGHDN, CDR2 FVKESK. Trimming stripped 5 bases from V and 5 bases from J, with 12 bases between. CDR3 length: 13 residues. The CDR3 region has the DNA TGTGCCAGCAGCGAGGACTTTTGGGAGACCCAGTACTTC. Translation gives CASSEDFWETQYF.

The chain uses TRBV5-1 and TRBJ2-5, with no clear D. The CDR3 sequence is 13 residues long. The V gene's germline CDR1 is SGHRS and CDR2 YFSETQ. V was shortened by 1 base and J by 4 bases, with 8 bases between the two germline ends. CDR3 in amino acids: CASSLTTRETQYF. CDR3 in DNA: TGCGCCAGCAGCTTGACCACCAGAGAGACCCAGTACTTC.

The CDR3 region has the DNA TGTGCCAGCAGCCCCCACCCGGGCAGGGGGCACAGAGATACGCAGTATTTT. Residues: CASSPHPGRGHRDTQYF. The V and J genes are TRBV9 and TRBJ2-3; 8 positions agree with TRBD1. V lost 4 bases, J lost 5 bases, and 15 bases stayed unmatched. The CDR3 is 17 residues long. Germline CDR1 and CDR2: SGDLS and YYNGEE.

This clone appeared once. The chain couples TRBV30 to TRBJ2-2, with a weak D call TRBD1 (5 bases). The CDR3 runs 12 residues. V was pared by 4 bases and J by 8 bases, with 11 bases between. Germline CDR1 GTSNPN, CDR2 SVGIG (reference sequence). In DNA form, the CDR3 reads TGTGCCTGGACCAGGGTAGTAGGGGAGCTGTTTTTT. This encodes CAWTRVVGELFF.

The chain couples TRBV7-9 to TRBJ2-5; D perhaps matches TRBD1 (5 bases). Germline CDR1 SEHNR, CDR2 FQNEAQ (reference sequence). The V and J ends lost 5 bases and 5 bases respectively, with 15 bases between them. The CDR3 is 14 residues long. The CDR3 region is CASSPTGLGETQYF. The CDR3 DNA sequence: TGTGCCAGCAGCCCTACAGGCCTCGGGGAGACCCAGTACTTC.

The V call is TRBV28, the J call TRBJ1-3; D gene ambiguous. Germline V gene lookup returns CDR1 MDHEN and CDR2 SYDVKM. The ends were cut back, 6 bases at V and 4 bases at J, with 16 bases in the middle. The CDR3 loop spans 15 amino acids. The CDR3 region is CASRTWNSPGNTIYF. The CDR3 DNA sequence: TGTGCCAGCAGGACATGGAACTCGCCAGGAAACACCATATATTTT.

The chain combines TRBV19 with TRBJ1-1; 9 nucleotides match TRBD1. This CDR3 has 16 amino acids. In germline, CDR1 is LNHDA, CDR2 SQIVND (reference sequence). Trimming at V came to 1 base and at J to 1 base, leaving 4 bases not matched to a gene. The CDR3 loop reads CASSIVWTGANTEAFF. DNA of the CDR3: TGTGCCAGTAGTATAGTTTGGACAGGGGCGAACACTGAAGCTTTCTTT.

The chain links TRBV5-8 to TRBJ1-2; 9 positions match TRBD1. Germline CDR1 SGHTS, CDR2 YDEGEE. The V segment lost 4 bases and the J segment 4 bases; nucleotides outside the gene matches: 5. The CDR3 spans 14 residues. The CDR3 nucleotides are TGTGCCAGCAGCCGGGGACAGGGCACCTATGGCTACACCTTC. It translates to CASSRGQGTYGYTF.

The V call is TRBV6-5, the J call TRBJ1-2; no firm D call. The length of the CDR3 is 15 residues. V gave up 0 bases and J gave up 4 bases, with 12 bases separating them. Per germline, CDR1 MNHEY and CDR2 SVGAGI. The CDR3: CASSYSKWGAYGYTF. The CDR3 DNA sequence: TGTGCCAGCAGTTACTCGAAATGGGGAGCCTATGGCTACACCTTC.

The chain employs TRBV30 and TRBJ1-3; D is uncertain. Germline V CDR1 and CDR2: GTSNPN, SVGIG (reference sequence). V dropped 5 bases and J dropped 3 bases, with 11 bases sitting between them. This CDR3 comprises 13 residues. CDR3 DNA: TGTGCCTGGGTCACCGAGCTTGGAAACACCATATATTTT. This sequence encodes CAWVTELGNTIYF.

The chain employs TRBV11-2 and TRBJ2-5; 10 positions match TRBD2. This CDR3 contains 18 residues. With V trimmed by 4 bases and J by 0 bases, 11 bases remained unmatched. The germline gives CDR1 SGHAT, CDR2 FQNNGV. In nucleotides, the CDR3 is TGTGCCAGCAGCTACCTTGGGCTAGCGGGGGATTACCAAGAGACCCAGTACTTC. Its protein is CASSYLGLAGDYQETQYF. Drawing the rest from reference TRBV11-2 and TRBJ2-5, the complete variable domain is EAGVAQSPRYKIIEKRQSVAFWCNPISGHATLYWYQQILGQGPKLLIQFQNNGVVDDSQLPKDRFSAERLKGVDSTLKIQPAKLEDSAVYLCASSYLGLAGDYQETQYFGPGTRLLVL.

The chain recombines TRBV5-1 with TRBJ1-3; perhaps TRBD1 as D (6 bases). CDR1 is SGHRS, CDR2 YFSETQ, per germline. This CDR3 contains 13 residues. V lost 6 bases and J 3 bases, leaving 10 bases between the germline ends. The CDR3 DNA reads as TGCGCCAGCACCTCGACAGGTGGAAACACCATATATTTT. Amino acids: CASTSTGGNTIYF.

The rearrangement joins TRBV19 to TRBJ2-3; maybe TRBD1 (6 bases). The V gene's germline CDR1 is LNHDA and CDR2 SQIVND (reference sequence). The CDR3 loop spans 15 amino acids. Trimming took 4 bases from V and 4 from J, leaving 15 bases between them. This CDR3 reads CASSKRDTSPDTQYF. The DNA of the CDR3 is TGTGCCAGTAGTAAACGGGACACGTCCCCAGATACGCAGTATTTT.

This chain connects TRBV10-1 to TRBJ1-1, with D unresolved. The CDR3 is 14 residues long. CDR1 WNHNN and CDR2 SYGVQD come from the germline V gene (reference sequence). The ends were cut back, 4 bases at V and 4 bases at J, with 13 bases in the middle. CDR3 in amino acids: CASSVEFEGTEAFF. DNA for the CDR3: TGCGCCAGCAGTGTGGAGTTTGAGGGCACTGAAGCTTTCTTT.

The chain carries TRBV19 and TRBJ2-5; no definite D call. Germline CDR1 LNHDA, CDR2 SQIVND (reference sequence). The CDR3 consists of 13 residues. V gave up 7 bases and J gave up 0 bases, with 9 bases separating them. CDR3 sequence: CASNAEYQETQYF. The CDR3 nucleotides read TGTGCCAGTAACGCGGAGTACCAAGAGACCCAGTACTTC.

The CDR3 DNA is TGTGCCAGCTCCCCGTACGGGACAGATTACAATGAGCAGTTCTTC. This encodes CASSPYGTDYNEQFF. V usage is TRBV18 and J usage is TRBJ2-1; 7 nucleotides agree with TRBD1. Germline values: CDR1 KGHSH, CDR2 LQKENI. The CDR3 loop spans 15 amino acids. The V and J ends lost 6 bases and 4 bases, in that order; junction bases with no gene match: 9.

This chain connects TRBV27 to TRBJ2-7; 7 nucleotides line up with TRBD2. CDR3 size: 14 residues. From germline, CDR1 is MNHEY and CDR2 SMNVEV (reference sequence). The junction had 8 bases not matched to a gene; V was cut back by 7 bases and J by 2 bases. The CDR3 sequence: CASTPSGRAYEQYF. CDR3 nucleotides: TGTGCCAGCACCCCCTCGGGGAGGGCCTACGAGCAGTACTTC.

About this clone itself: The identical CDR3 is also encoded by other nucleotide sequences in the sample. The rearrangement joins TRBV5-1 to TRBJ1-1; TRBD1 matches 9 bases. V shed 3 bases, J shed 4 bases, and the junction held 10 bases outside the gene matches. The CDR3 totals 16 residues. CDR1 and CDR2 (germline): SGHRS, YFSETQ. As DNA, the CDR3 is TGCGCCAGCAGCTCCTCCGGGACAGGGAAGGGCACTGAAGCTTTCTTT. It codes for CASSSSGTGKGTEAFF.

The chain has TRBV11-2 and TRBJ2-5; D possibly corresponds to TRBD2 (5 bases). V lost 5 bases, J lost 5 bases, and 21 bases lay in between. From germline, CDR1 is SGHAT and CDR2 FQNNGV. This CDR3 has 16 amino acids. CDR3 bases: TGTGCCAGCAGCGAGGTCCCATCTAGCTCGTGGGAGACCCAGTACTTC. This gives the protein CASSEVPSSSWETQYF. The variable domain in full, with the rest retrieved from reference TRBV11-2 and TRBJ2-5, is EAGVAQSPRYKIIEKRQSVAFWCNPISGHATLYWYQQILGQGPKLLIQFQNNGVVDDSQLPKDRFSAERLKGVDSTLKIQPAKLEDSAVYLCASSEVPSSSWETQYFGPGTRLLVL.

V usage is TRBV4-3 and J usage is TRBJ2-6, with 9 bases that match TRBD1. J gave up 1 base and V 4 bases, and 8 bases lay outside the gene matches. CDR3 length: 18 amino acids. Germline CDR1 reads LGHNA; CDR2 reads YSLEER. CDR3 protein: CASSLETQGASGANVLTF. In DNA, the CDR3 is TGCGCCAGCAGCCTCGAGACACAGGGGGCATCTGGGGCCAACGTCCTGACTTTC.

The DNA for the CDR3 is TGTGCCAGCAGCTTGCAGGGGCTCGAGACTGAAGCTTTCTTT. The encoded protein is CASSLQGLETEAFF. The chain carries TRBV5-4 and TRBJ1-1; D may be TRBD1 (6 bases). The CDR3 runs 14 residues. Per germline, CDR1 SGHNT and CDR2 YYREEE (reference sequence). Trimming left V 1 base short and J 5 bases short, with 12 bases between.

The rearrangement uses TRBV14 and TRBJ2-7, with TRBD2 as a possible D gene (5 bases). The CDR3 covers 15 residues. V lost 1 base and J lost 6, with 16 bases in between. Germline V gene lookup returns CDR1 SGHDN and CDR2 FVKESK. The CDR3 nucleotides read TGTGCCAGCAGCCAAGCCCGGCTAGCCCGGTTCGAGCAGTACTTC. It specifies CASSQARLARFEQYF. Using reference TRBV14 and TRBJ2-7 for the parts outside the CDR3, the full variable domain is EAGVTQFPSHSVIEKGQTVTLRCDPISGHDNLYWYRRVMGKEIKFLLHFVKESKQDESGMPNNRFLAERTGGTYSTLKVQPAELEDSGVYFCASSQARLARFEQYFGPGTRLTVT.

V gene TRBV9 combines with J gene TRBJ2-5; 15 nucleotides line up with TRBD2. The V segment lost 2 bases and the J segment 1 base; nucleotides outside the gene matches: 6. This CDR3 has 18 residues. The germline V gene has CDR1 SGDLS and CDR2 YYNGEE. The CDR3 region is CASSVPGLAGGSQETQYF. CDR3 DNA: TGTGCCAGCAGCGTCCCGGGACTAGCGGGGGGCAGCCAAGAGACCCAGTACTTC.

The genes are TRBV7-8 and TRBJ1-1, with a possible D match to TRBD1 (6 bases). Germline V lookup: CDR1 SGHVS, CDR2 FQNEAQ. This CDR3 region has 15 residues. The V end lost 5 bases, the J end lost 3 bases, and 16 bases lay between the germline ends. The CDR3 sequence is CASSARTDWDTEAFF. CDR3 bases: TGTGCCAGCAGCGCGAGGACAGATTGGGACACTGAAGCTTTCTTT.

This clone was picked up one time. The gene calls are TRBV29-1 and TRBJ1-1, with TRBD1 identical over 7 bases. The ends lost 7 bases at V and 1 base at J; junction bases unmatched: 9. The CDR3 length is 14 residues. Germline lookup yields CDR1 SQVTM and CDR2 ANQGSEA. The CDR3 reads CSGGQGGWNTEAFF. DNA for the CDR3: TGCAGCGGGGGGCAGGGGGGCTGGAACACTGAAGCTTTCTTT.

The CDR3 nucleotides are TGTGCCAGCAGTACCCGGGACTCCCTACGCCCCGCTGGGGCCAACGTCCTGACTTTC. This codes for CASSTRDSLRPAGANVLTF. The V and J genes are TRBV7-9 and TRBJ2-6; D may be TRBD2 (6 bases). V was trimmed by 6 bases and J by 2 bases, leaving 23 bases between them. Germline values: CDR1 SEHNR, CDR2 FQNEAQ (reference sequence). The CDR3 length is 19 residues. The full variable domain, its missing parts supplied by reference TRBV7-9 and TRBJ2-6, is DTGVSQNPRHKITKRGQNVTFRCDPISEHNRLYWYRQTLGQGPEFLTYFQNEAQLEKSRLLSDRFSAERPKGSFSTLEIQRTEQGDSAMYLCASSTRDSLRPAGANVLTFGAGSRLTVL.

The gene calls are TRBV5-1 and TRBJ1-6, with TRBD1 identical over 7 bases. CDR3 length: 15 amino acids. Germline V lookup: CDR1 SGHRS, CDR2 YFSETQ. The ends lost 4 bases at V and 5 bases at J; junction bases unmatched: 6. In DNA form, the CDR3 reads TGCGCCAGCAGCCTCCGGGACAGAGATAATTCACCCCTCCACTTT. The encoded protein is CASSLRDRDNSPLHF.

Only a few counts were recorded for this clone. The chain uses TRBV15 and TRBJ1-1, with a tentative D call TRBD1 (6 bases). The length of the CDR3 is 15 residues. Trimming stripped 3 bases from V and 4 bases from J, with 15 bases between. Germline V gene data show CDR1 as LNHNV and CDR2 as YYDKDF (reference sequence). The CDR3: CATSRGGAQSTEAFF. In DNA, the CDR3 is TGTGCCACCAGCAGGGGGGGGGCGCAAAGCACTGAAGCTTTCTTT.

The CDR3 bases are TGCGCCAGCAGCCTAGGACATGACACTGAAGCTTTCTTT. Translated: CASSLGHDTEAFF. The rearrangement joins TRBV5-1 to TRBJ1-1, with D tentatively TRBD1 (5 bases). The V and J ends lost 4 bases and 3 bases respectively, with 10 bases between them. Germline V CDR1 and CDR2: SGHRS, YFSETQ. The CDR3 has 13 residues.

V usage is TRBV27 and J usage is TRBJ2-7; TRBD1 matches at 8 bases. The germline gives CDR1 MNHEY, CDR2 SMNVEV (reference sequence). This CDR3 comprises 16 residues. Germline trimming cut 5 bases from V and 2 bases from J; bases unmatched to any gene: 11. CDR3 sequence reads: CASSPSQGENTYEQYF. As DNA, the CDR3 is TGTGCCAGCAGTCCGTCACAGGGGGAAAACACCTACGAGCAGTACTTC.